This T cell receptor beta chain stems from a study of blood T cells in healthy people across ages. Trimming took 7 bases from V and 2 from J; bases not matched to a gene: 11. The CDR3 runs to 14 residues. CDR1 and CDR2 (germline): SQVTM, ANQGSEA. PCR was performed a second time for about 6 to 12 cycles using a sample-barcoded 5' primer and a J-beta primer mix. TCRdb processed the 5' RACE reads anew with MiXCR; each CDR3 protein has one entry. Among roughly 1,700,000 distinct CDR3 sequences, 28% were seen once, and the ten largest hold 6.5% to 8.5%. This clonotype was seen at least ten times. This clonotype was obtained from a woman aged 25 to 39 in good health. The sequencing input was blood. The chain carries TRBV29-1 and TRBJ2-7; TRBD1 matches at 7 bases. The CDR3 nucleotides are TGCAGCGCTGGATCCGGGACAGCAACCTACGAGCAGTACTTC. Residues: CSAGSGTATYEQYF.